This is a list of T cell receptor beta chains from one sample in a study of Ad26.COV2.S vaccination and SARS-CoV-2 variants. This table comes from immunoSEQ multiplex PCR, and its TCRdb copy is limited to in-frame clones, with some not included. Of about 440,000 clones listed, about 90% were seen once; the top ten hold about 4.5%. Sequences were derived from peripheral blood, sampled in a trial of Ad26.COV2.S vaccine versus placebo. The receptor set was obtained from a person aged 18-60 years who received the Ad26.COV2.S COVID-19 vaccine or a placebo. Each CDR3 is given with its conserved first and last residue. The order of the fields is clone size, V gene, J gene, D gene, CDR3 DNA, CDR3 protein. The D gene is left open where the match is weak. Size values are once, few and many counts, or a class for expanded clones, and some rows have none.

NA	TRBV19	TRBJ2-1	TRBD2	TGTGCCAGTAGTGCCGCAGGACTAGCGGGAAATGAGCAGTTCTTC	CASSAAGLAGNEQFF
once	TRBV9	TRBJ1-6	NA	TGTGCCAGCAGCCCTCCGGATGGGGACCGCTTTGGGTATAATTCACCCCTCCACTTT	CASSPPDGDRFGYNSPLHF
NA	TRBV27	TRBJ2-3	TRBD2	TGTGCCAGCAACGGTGCGGGAGTCGGGGTAGGCACAGATACGCAGTATTTT	CASNGAGVGVGTDTQYF
NA	TRBV27	TRBJ2-7	NA	TGTGCCAGCAGTTTATATCTAGGTTACGAGCAGTACTTC	CASSLYLGYEQYF
NA	TRBV7-3	TRBJ2-7	NA	TGTGCCAGCAGCCCCGGGAGAGACTACGAGCAGTACTTC	CASSPGRDYEQYF
NA	TRBV9	TRBJ2-2	TRBD2	TGTGCCAGCAGCTCGACTAGCGGGATTAACACCGGGGAGCTGTTTTTT	CASSSTSGINTGELFF
NA	TRBV29-1	TRBJ2-5	TRBD2	TGCAGCGTTGGGACTAGCGGGAGTGGGGAGACCCAGTACTTC	CSVGTSGSGETQYF
NA	TRBV27	TRBJ2-5	NA	TGTGCCAGCAGTTTTAACCAGAGGGAGACCCAGTACTTC	CASSFNQRETQYF
NA	TRBV6-1	TRBJ2-7	TRBD1	TGTGCCAGCAGTGTTACCGGGACAGGGACCTCCTACGAGCAGTACTTC	CASSVTGTGTSYEQYF
few	TRBV27	TRBJ1-2	NA	TGTGCCAGCAGTTCGAACTCCAGGGTGGGCTATGGCTACACCTTC	CASSSNSRVGYGYTF
once	TRBV28	TRBJ1-1	NA	TGTGCCAGCAGTTATCCTACAGAGAACACTGAAGCTTTCTTT	CASSYPTENTEAFF
NA	TRBV7-2	TRBJ1-4	NA	TGTGCCAGCAGCTTAGACAGGGTGGGTGAAAAACTGTTTTTT	CASSLDRVGEKLFF
NA	TRBV27	TRBJ1-2	TRBD1	TGTGCCAGCAGTCCGATCCCGGGACAGTGTTACTATGGCTACACCTTC	CASSPIPGQCYYGYTF
NA	TRBV9	TRBJ1-5	TRBD1	TGTGCCAGCAGCGTGACAGGGGAAGTGGGACAGCCCCAGCATTTT	CASSVTGEVGQPQHF
NA	TRBV5-1	TRBJ2-7	NA	TGCGCCAGCAGCTCAACGGGACCATCCGCTGAGCAGTACTTC	CASSSTGPSAEQYF
NA	TRBV10-3	TRBJ1-6	NA	TGTGCCATCTCGGAAAGGGGGATTTCACCCCTCCACTTT	CAISERGISPLHF
NA	TRBV7-2	TRBJ2-5	TRBD1	TGTGCCAGCAGCTCGACAGGGGGCGTGGAGACCCAGTACTTC	CASSSTGGVETQYF
NA	TRBV11-2	TRBJ2-1	TRBD2	TGTGCCAGCAGCTTAGCCTTGGCGGGAGTCAATGAGCAGTTCTTC	CASSLALAGVNEQFF
few	TRBV7-9	TRBJ2-7	NA	TGTGCCAGCAGCTTAGGCTGGGCGTCCTACGAGCAGTACTTC	CASSLGWASYEQYF
NA	TRBV15	TRBJ2-1	NA	TGTGCCACCAGCAGTGGAGGGACTTACAATGAGCAGTTCTTC	CATSSGGTYNEQFF
NA	TRBV6-5	TRBJ2-7	NA	TGTGCCAGCAGCTACGGGGCAGGGGATGACGAGCAGTACTTC	CASSYGAGDDEQYF
NA	TRBV7-2	TRBJ1-1	NA	TGTGCCAGCAGCTCGGACACGAACACTGAAGCTTTCTTT	CASSSDTNTEAFF
NA	TRBV5-6	TRBJ1-2	NA	TGTGCCAGCAGCTTCTGGTTAGTTGGTTCTAACTATGGCTACACCTTC	CASSFWLVGSNYGYTF
NA	TRBV12-3/TRBV12-4	TRBJ2-1	NA	TGTGCCAGCACCCCTCGTAGTGAGCAGTTCTTC	CASTPRSEQFF
once	TRBV11-2	TRBJ1-2	NA	TGTGCCAGCAGCTTAAGTCAGGGAAACTATGGCTACACCTTC	CASSLSQGNYGYTF
NA	TRBV19	TRBJ2-3	NA	TGTGCCAGTAGTGTCATGGCGCGTGAGAGAGATACGCAGTATTTT	CASSVMARERDTQYF
NA	TRBV28	TRBJ1-5	NA	TGTGCCAGCAGTTTATGGGAAGGGAGAAATAGTAGCAGCAATCAGCCCCAGCATTTT	CASSLWEGRNSSSNQPQHF
NA	TRBV19	TRBJ1-2	NA	TGTGCCAGTAGTATCCCAACTATTCAAGGGTCTGGCTACACCTTC	CASSIPTIQGSGYTF
NA	TRBV7-8	TRBJ2-7	TRBD1	TGTGCCAGCAGCGAAACAGGGGGCAAGCAGTACTTC	CASSETGGKQYF
NA	TRBV6-5	TRBJ2-1	NA	TGTGCCAGCAGTTACCGACTGAGCAATGAGCAGTTCTTC	CASSYRLSNEQFF
NA	TRBV7-8	TRBJ2-1	TRBD2	TGTGCCAGCACCCCATCGGCTAGCGGGGATGAGCAGTTCTTC	CASTPSASGDEQFF
NA	TRBV11-2	TRBJ1-3	TRBD1	TGTGCCAGCAGACAGGGGGCCGGAAACACCATATATTTT	CASRQGAGNTIYF
NA	TRBV5-6	TRBJ2-5	TRBD2	TGTGCCAGCAGACCCGGTTGGGGGGGGTTCGAGACCCAGTACTTC	CASRPGWGGFETQYF
NA	TRBV20-1	TRBJ1-5	TRBD1	TGCAGTGCTAGTACGCAGGGGGCATGGGGCAATCAGCCCCAGCATTTT	CSASTQGAWGNQPQHF
NA	TRBV28	TRBJ2-1	TRBD2	TGTGCCAGCAGTTTAGCTAGCGGGAGATACAATGAGCAGTTCTTC	CASSLASGRYNEQFF
NA	TRBV5-1	TRBJ2-5	TRBD2	TGCGCCAGCAGCCCGGGGGGTACGGAGTACCAAGAGACCCAGTACTTC	CASSPGGTEYQETQYF
NA	TRBV5-1	TRBJ1-2	TRBD1	TGCGCCAGCAGCTACGGACAGGGCGGCAATGGCTACACCTTC	CASSYGQGGNGYTF
NA	TRBV5-4	TRBJ2-1	TRBD1	TGTGCCAGCAGCTTTGGACAGGGGGAGGGCAATGAGCAGTTCTTC	CASSFGQGEGNEQFF
NA	TRBV7-9	TRBJ2-1	NA	TGTGCCAGCAGCTCATCTAATCTAGAGCCGGTACGCAATGAGCAGTTCTTC	CASSSSNLEPVRNEQFF
once	TRBV7-3	TRBJ2-1	TRBD1	TGTGCCAGCAGCTTGGCCCCGGGACAGAACAATGAGCAGTTCTTC	CASSLAPGQNNEQFF
NA	TRBV28	TRBJ2-1	NA	TGTGCCAGCAGTTTCCCGGGACTCTACAATGAGCAGTTCTTC	CASSFPGLYNEQFF
NA	TRBV7-9	TRBJ2-7	TRBD1	TGTGCCAGCAGCTTAGGGACAGGGTTAACCTACGAGCAGTACTTC	CASSLGTGLTYEQYF
once	TRBV24-1	TRBJ2-2	NA	TGTGCCACCAGAGGGGGTAGCACCGGGGAGCTGTTTTTT	CATRGGSTGELFF
once	TRBV28	TRBJ2-5	NA	TGTGCCAGCAGTTTAGGAGGGTTAAGGGAGACCCAGTACTTC	CASSLGGLRETQYF
NA	TRBV5-1	TRBJ2-6	NA	TGCGCCAGCAGCTTTCCGGGACGGACGACCTCTGGGGCCAACGTCCTGACTTTC	CASSFPGRTTSGANVLTF
NA	TRBV28	TRBJ2-7	NA	TGTGCCAGCAGACCCGACGGATCTGCCTACGAGCAGTACTTC	CASRPDGSAYEQYF
NA	TRBV7-9	TRBJ2-3	NA	TGTGCCAGCCTCGCAGGAGGCACAGATACGCAGTATTTT	CASLAGGTDTQYF
NA	TRBV5-6	TRBJ1-5	NA	TGTGCCAGCAGCTTGGGGGTAGGGCAGCCCCAGCATTTT	CASSLGVGQPQHF
once	TRBV28	TRBJ2-7	TRBD2	TGTGCCAGCAGTTTATGGTCCGGGGGGTCCTACGAGCAGTACTTC	CASSLWSGGSYEQYF
NA	TRBV24-1	TRBJ2-5	TRBD1	TGTGCCACCAGTGATTTTCTTCCGGGACAGACCCTTGCGGAGACCCAGTACTTC	CATSDFLPGQTLAETQYF
NA	TRBV15	TRBJ2-2	NA	TGTGCCACCAGCAGAGATTCCCCTACTAGGACGAGTACGAACACCGGGGAGCTGTTTTTT	CATSRDSPTRTSTNTGELFF
NA	TRBV5-1	TRBJ2-2	TRBD1	TGCGCCAGCCGCCCCGGGACAGGGAACACCGGGGAGCTGTTTTTT	CASRPGTGNTGELFF
once	TRBV7-9	TRBJ1-1	NA	TGTGCCAGCAGCCCTCAGGCGAACACTGAAGCTTTCTTT	CASSPQANTEAFF
NA	TRBV6-2/TRBV6-3	TRBJ1-2	TRBD1	TGTGCCAGCAGCCGCGGGACAGGAGGTCAGGGCTACACCTTC	CASSRGTGGQGYTF
NA	TRBV5-6	TRBJ2-3	NA	TGTGCCAGCAGCTTGGGGGAGGATACGCAGTATTTT	CASSLGEDTQYF
NA	TRBV7-9	TRBJ2-7	TRBD1	TGTGCCAGCAGCGGACAGGTATATTCCTACGAGCAGTACTTC	CASSGQVYSYEQYF